A selection of T cell receptor beta chains follows, all from one sample in a study of identical twins. MiXCR, applied by TCRdb to the 5' RACE reads, yields one record per CDR3 protein. The sample holds hundreds of thousands of distinct CDR3 sequences, 15% to 20% seen once. The sample also formed part of further work on T cells expressing NK-cell markers.

Material: PBMCs. The receptor set was obtained from a young woman in good health. Both conserved end residues are trimmed from each CDR3. Size values are once, few and many counts, or a class for expanded clones, and some rows have none.

V gene	CDR3 length	clone size	CDR3 protein
TRBV9	13	NA	ASSASLGLNYEQY
TRBV27	13	NA	ASSFSGSSVGEQY
TRBV20-1	16	NA	SATPGGAGVESYNEQF
TRBV4-3	12	many	ASKGTSEAGELF
TRBV7-2	13	NA	ASSLIAGVSNEQF
TRBV20-1	13	NA	SARLSGRASETQY
TRBV14	10	few	ASSGYSYEQY
TRBV5-1	13	few	ASSLVQLSYNEQF
TRBV6-1	13	few	ASRREGGRVYEQY
TRBV20-1	11	NA	SASRVGNTEAF
TRBV7-2	11	NA	ASSLLGVEPQH
TRBV12-3/TRBV12-4	14	few	ASSRQGIIPTGELF
TRBV29-1	11	NA	SARQGSSYEQY
TRBV12-3/TRBV12-4	12	NA	ASSPVDRQETQY
TRBV5-1	11	many	ASSLARQETQY
TRBV5-1	12	NA	ASSFGGVQETQY
TRBV5-1	13	NA	ASSLGASGQETQY
TRBV5-1	15	NA	ASSLAPRGSSYNEQF
TRBV2	12	few	ASKAEGRNSPLH
TRBV4-3	15	few	ASSMAPAGDSDNEQF
TRBV15	14	NA	ATSREIAGVGDTQY
TRBV20-1	13	NA	SAKTVGGGQREQY
TRBV12-5	11	many	ASGLVRGTKAF
TRBV6-1	14	NA	ASKKTGPQGVGGYT
TRBV7-2	14	few	ASSLRVGGYLYEQY
TRBV6-4	12	few	ASSPETGRVGYT
TRBV5-6	15	NA	ASSLWGAGGFQETQY
TRBV18	14	few	ASSPLIKRGADTQY
TRBV6-2/TRBV6-3	10	few	ASRTGTNEQY
TRBV6-2/TRBV6-3	13	few	ASSYSRTDPNEQF
TRBV12-3/TRBV12-4	12	NA	ASSPRRGKETQY
TRBV6-1	14	NA	ATHPGLAGGDGELF
TRBV5-5	12	many	ASSLRDGWAEAF
TRBV7-2	10	few	ASSLPGREQY
TRBV20-1	11	NA	SARQTRGETQY
TRBV29-1	12	NA	SARLGTTNEKLF
TRBV20-1	14	NA	SARGAAGGNTGELF
TRBV29-1	12	NA	SVVYREGADFYT
TRBV12-3/TRBV12-4	15	few	ASSKRAGISSYNEQF
TRBV20-1	12	few	SARAGARANVLT
TRBV7-9	12	NA	ASSLAYGAYEQY
TRBV7-9	11	few	ASSRGRGNGYT
TRBV7-2	12	few	ASSLGSGSDTQY
TRBV11-3	11	NA	ASDRTGGETQY
TRBV6-4	13	NA	ASAKLGRFGNEQF
TRBV7-6	12	few	ASSRGRGRNEQF